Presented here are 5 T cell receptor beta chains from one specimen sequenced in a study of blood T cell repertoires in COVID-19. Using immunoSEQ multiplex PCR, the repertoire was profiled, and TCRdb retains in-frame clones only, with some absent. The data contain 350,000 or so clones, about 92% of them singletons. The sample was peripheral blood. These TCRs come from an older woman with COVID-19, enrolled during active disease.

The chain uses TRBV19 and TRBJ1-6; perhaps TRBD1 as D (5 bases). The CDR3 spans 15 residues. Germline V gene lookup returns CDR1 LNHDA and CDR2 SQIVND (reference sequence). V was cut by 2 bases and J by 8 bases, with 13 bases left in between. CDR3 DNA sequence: TGTGCCAGTAGTATATCAGCCAGGGTTGATTCACCCCTCCACTTT. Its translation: CASSISARVDSPLHF.

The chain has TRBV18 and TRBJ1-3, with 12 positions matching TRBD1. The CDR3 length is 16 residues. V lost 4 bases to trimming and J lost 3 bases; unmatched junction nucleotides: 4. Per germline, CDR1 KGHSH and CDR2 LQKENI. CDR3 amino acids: CASSQGQGADGNTIYF. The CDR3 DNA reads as TGTGCCAGCTCACAGGGACAGGGGGCAGATGGAAACACCATATATTTT.

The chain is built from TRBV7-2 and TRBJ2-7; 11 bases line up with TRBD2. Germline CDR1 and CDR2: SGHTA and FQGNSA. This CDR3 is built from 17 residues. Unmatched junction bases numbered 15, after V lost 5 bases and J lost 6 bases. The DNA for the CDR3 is TGTGCCAGCAGCCAATGGACTAGCGGGCGGGGGCAGGGCGAGCAGTACTTC. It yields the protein CASSQWTSGRGQGEQYF.

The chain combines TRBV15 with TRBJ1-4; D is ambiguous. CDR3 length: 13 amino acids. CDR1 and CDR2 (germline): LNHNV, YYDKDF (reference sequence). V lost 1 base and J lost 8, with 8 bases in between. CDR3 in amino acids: CATSRVRGEKLFF. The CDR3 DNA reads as TGTGCCACCAGCAGAGTGCGGGGAGAAAAACTGTTTTTT.

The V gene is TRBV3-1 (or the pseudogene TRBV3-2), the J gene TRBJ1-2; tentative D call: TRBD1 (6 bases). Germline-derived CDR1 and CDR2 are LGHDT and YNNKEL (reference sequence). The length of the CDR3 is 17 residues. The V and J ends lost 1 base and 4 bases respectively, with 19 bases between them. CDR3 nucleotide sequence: TGTGCCAGCAGCCAAGTTGGGGGTACAGAGGGGGTCTATGGCTACACCTTC. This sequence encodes CASSQVGGTEGVYGYTF.